This T cell receptor (beta chain) was sequenced during a study of a mutant IDH1 vaccine in newly diagnosed glioma. Whole-study context: Sex among treated patients split about 60% male, roughly 38% female; mean age was approximately 40 years. Radiotherapy, temozolomide, or both had been given previously, and both were given to most. Study-wide findings and caveats: Changes in top peripheral clonotypes did not appear linked to pseudoprogression.

Time point in this sample: week 5, during vaccination. The investigators gave 300 ug of mutant IDH1 20-mer peptide in each vaccine dose, together with topical imiquimod. As concerns this clone: Its antigen is unknown.

The method was immunoSEQ multiplex PCR; TCRdb's version includes in-frame clones alone and lacks a portion of them. The data show approximately 39,000 clones, about four fifths seen once. This sample comprised PBMCs, obtained from a glioma patient whose treatment included an IDH1 peptide vaccine. This sequence was found in a middle-aged man with glioma.

CDR3 coding DNA: TGTGCCAGCAGCAGAGACAGGGGAAGAAACACTGAAGCTTTCTTT. Translation gives CASSRDRGRNTEAFF. The V and J genes are TRBV6-5 and TRBJ1-1, with 8 bases aligning to TRBD1. Germline assignment: CDR1 MNHEY and CDR2 SVGAGI. Trimming at V came to 6 bases and at J to 2 bases, leaving 8 bases not matched to a gene. This CDR3 has 15 residues.